These T cell receptor beta chains were read from a single sample in a study of blood T cell repertoires in COVID-19. Assay used: immunoSEQ multiplex PCR; TCRdb lists only in-frame clones, some missing. The repertoire holds over 200,000 clones, with roughly 85% as singletons. The material sequenced was PBMCs or T cells enriched from blood (not recorded which). These receptor sequences come from a young man who had recovered from COVID-19. Each CDR3 is given with its conserved first and last residue. Each record gives: V gene, clone size, D gene, J gene, CDR3 DNA, CDR3 protein. A D gene is named only where the DNA matches it firmly. Expanded clones are given a class, and other clones once, few, many or no size at all.

v_gene: TRBV19
abundance: few
d_gene: .
j_gene: TRBJ1-2
CDR3nt: TGTGCCAGTAGCGCAGGGTATAACTATGGCTACACCTTC
CDR3aa: CASSAGYNYGYTF

v_gene: TRBV2
abundance: .
d_gene: TRBD1
j_gene: TRBJ1-5
CDR3nt: TGTGCCAGCAGGTCTGACGGACAGGGGCATCAGCCCCAGCATTTT
CDR3aa: CASRSDGQGHQPQHF

v_gene: TRBV19
abundance: .
d_gene: .
j_gene: TRBJ1-1
CDR3nt: TGTGCCAGTAGTATAAGAGGTGGGAACACTGAAGCTTTCTTT
CDR3aa: CASSIRGGNTEAFF

v_gene: TRBV9
abundance: .
d_gene: TRBD1
j_gene: TRBJ1-3
CDR3nt: TGTGCCAGCAGCGTAGAGCCAGGGGGAAGCTCTGGAAACACCATATATTTT
CDR3aa: CASSVEPGGSSGNTIYF

v_gene: TRBV6-5
abundance: .
d_gene: .
j_gene: TRBJ2-7
CDR3nt: TGTGCCAGCAGTAATCCCGGACAGTTCCACTACGAGCAGTACTTC
CDR3aa: CASSNPGQFHYEQYF

v_gene: TRBV6-1
abundance: .
d_gene: .
j_gene: TRBJ2-6
CDR3nt: TGTGCCAGCAGTGATAGTCTCTCTGGGGCCAACGTCCTGACTTTC
CDR3aa: CASSDSLSGANVLTF

v_gene: TRBV6-5
abundance: .
d_gene: TRBD2
j_gene: TRBJ2-7
CDR3nt: TGTGCCAGCAGTTACGGGCTAGCGGGGGCCCTACAGTTC
CDR3aa: CASSYGLAGALQF

v_gene: TRBV9
abundance: .
d_gene: .
j_gene: TRBJ1-2
CDR3nt: TGTGCCAGCAGCGCCACCGGGATTTACTATGGCTACACCTTC
CDR3aa: CASSATGIYYGYTF

v_gene: TRBV14
abundance: .
d_gene: .
j_gene: TRBJ1-6
CDR3nt: TGTGCCAGCAGCCAAGACGACAGGAATAATTCACCCCTCCACTTT
CDR3aa: CASSQDDRNNSPLHF

v_gene: TRBV2
abundance: .
d_gene: .
j_gene: TRBJ1-1
CDR3nt: TGTGCCAGCAGTGCGCCGTTAAGCGCTGAAGCTTTCTTT
CDR3aa: CASSAPLSAEAFF

v_gene: TRBV11-3
abundance: once
d_gene: TRBD2
j_gene: TRBJ2-3
CDR3nt: TGTGCCAGCAGCTTTCGTAGCGGGTCAACGACAGATACGCAGTATTTT
CDR3aa: CASSFRSGSTTDTQYF

v_gene: TRBV5-4
abundance: once
d_gene: .
j_gene: TRBJ1-2
CDR3nt: TGTGCCAGCAGCACGCGGGGGCAAAACTATGGCTACACCTTC
CDR3aa: CASSTRGQNYGYTF

v_gene: TRBV18
abundance: .
d_gene: .
j_gene: TRBJ1-1
CDR3nt: TGTGCCAGCTCACCCCCTGCCCGGGGCACTGAAGCTTTCTTT
CDR3aa: CASSPPARGTEAFF

v_gene: TRBV6-5
abundance: .
d_gene: TRBD1
j_gene: TRBJ2-3
CDR3nt: TGTGCCAGCGGCGAGACAGGGTACGGCACAGATACGCAGTATTTT
CDR3aa: CASGETGYGTDTQYF

v_gene: TRBV7-2
abundance: .
d_gene: TRBD2
j_gene: TRBJ2-5
CDR3nt: TGTGCCAGCAGCTTAGGGGGCGGGGGAACTCAAGAGACCCAGTACTTC
CDR3aa: CASSLGGGGTQETQYF

v_gene: TRBV4-1
abundance: .
d_gene: .
j_gene: TRBJ2-1
CDR3nt: TGCGCCAGCAGCCGCGGACTATACAATGAGCAGTTCTTC
CDR3aa: CASSRGLYNEQFF

v_gene: TRBV4-2
abundance: .
d_gene: TRBD2
j_gene: TRBJ2-2
CDR3nt: TGTGCCAGCGGAGTGACTAGCGGATCCGGGGAGCTGTTTTTT
CDR3aa: CASGVTSGSGELFF

v_gene: TRBV9
abundance: .
d_gene: TRBD2
j_gene: TRBJ2-4
CDR3nt: TGTGCCAGCAGCGTTAGCGGGGGGAGAGAAAACATTCAGTACTTC
CDR3aa: CASSVSGGRENIQYF

v_gene: TRBV12-3/TRBV12-4
abundance: .
d_gene: .
j_gene: TRBJ1-1
CDR3nt: TGTGCCAGCAGTTTTCAGCGGAACACTGAAGCTTTCTTT
CDR3aa: CASSFQRNTEAFF

v_gene: TRBV5-4
abundance: .
d_gene: TRBD1
j_gene: TRBJ2-7
CDR3nt: TGTGCCAGCAGCTTGATACAGGGGGTGGACGAGCAGTACTTC
CDR3aa: CASSLIQGVDEQYF

v_gene: TRBV5-4
abundance: few
d_gene: TRBD1
j_gene: TRBJ1-2
CDR3nt: TGTGCCAGCAGCTCCCGGACAGGCCTCGACTATGGCTACACCTTC
CDR3aa: CASSSRTGLDYGYTF

v_gene: TRBV12-3/TRBV12-4
abundance: .
d_gene: .
j_gene: TRBJ1-5
CDR3nt: TGTGCCAGCACAAGCTACGAAACGCCGCCCCAGCATTTT
CDR3aa: CASTSYETPPQHF

v_gene: TRBV7-2
abundance: few
d_gene: .
j_gene: TRBJ1-3
CDR3nt: TGTGCCAGCAGCCGGGACACGAGCTCTGGAAACACCATATATTTT
CDR3aa: CASSRDTSSGNTIYF

v_gene: TRBV30
abundance: .
d_gene: .
j_gene: TRBJ1-6
CDR3nt: TGTGCCTGGCAGGAGAGTTGGGGGCGAAGCTCCTATAATTCACCCCTCCACTTT
CDR3aa: CAWQESWGRSSYNSPLHF

v_gene: TRBV18
abundance: .
d_gene: .
j_gene: TRBJ1-2
CDR3nt: TGTGCCAGTAACAGGGATCAGGACTATGGCTACACCTTC
CDR3aa: CASNRDQDYGYTF

v_gene: TRBV18
abundance: .
d_gene: .
j_gene: TRBJ2-3
CDR3nt: TGTGCCAGCTCACCTCCGGGTCTCACAGATACGCAGTATTTT
CDR3aa: CASSPPGLTDTQYF

v_gene: TRBV3-1/TRBV3-2
abundance: few
d_gene: TRBD1
j_gene: TRBJ1-4
CDR3nt: TGTGCCAGCACCAGGGGGGCAGATGAAAAACTGTTTTTT
CDR3aa: CASTRGADEKLFF

v_gene: TRBV6-5
abundance: .
d_gene: TRBD2
j_gene: TRBJ2-3
CDR3nt: TGTGCCAGCAGTTACTCTGGACTAGCGGGGGTAGATACGCAGTATTTT
CDR3aa: CASSYSGLAGVDTQYF

v_gene: TRBV4-3
abundance: .
d_gene: TRBD1
j_gene: TRBJ2-7
CDR3nt: TGCGCCAGCAGCCAGACAGGGGGCCCCTACGAGCAGTACTTC
CDR3aa: CASSQTGGPYEQYF

v_gene: TRBV30
abundance: few
d_gene: TRBD2
j_gene: TRBJ2-3
CDR3nt: TGTGCCTGGAGTGTACTAGCGGGGCCGCAGTATTTT
CDR3aa: CAWSVLAGPQYF

v_gene: TRBV5-4
abundance: .
d_gene: TRBD1
j_gene: TRBJ1-2
CDR3nt: TGTGCCAGCAGCCTAGACCGGGACAGGCCCTATGGCTACACCTTC
CDR3aa: CASSLDRDRPYGYTF

v_gene: TRBV2
abundance: .
d_gene: .
j_gene: TRBJ2-1
CDR3nt: TGTGCCAGCAGTTACGGGACTCAAGGTGAGCAGTTCTTC
CDR3aa: CASSYGTQGEQFF

v_gene: TRBV6-6
abundance: .
d_gene: .
j_gene: TRBJ2-7
CDR3nt: TGTGCCAGCAGTTACTCCGACAGCTACGAGCAGTACTTC
CDR3aa: CASSYSDSYEQYF

v_gene: TRBV28
abundance: few
d_gene: .
j_gene: TRBJ1-2
CDR3nt: TGTGCCAGCAGTCCTAGGTTGGGGGGTGGGAGCTATGGCTACACCTTC
CDR3aa: CASSPRLGGGSYGYTF

v_gene: TRBV6-2/TRBV6-3
abundance: .
d_gene: TRBD2
j_gene: TRBJ2-7
CDR3nt: TGTGCCAGCAGCACCGCGGGACTAGCGGGGTTTTTAGAGCAGTACTTC
CDR3aa: CASSTAGLAGFLEQYF

v_gene: TRBV6-5
abundance: .
d_gene: .
j_gene: TRBJ1-6
CDR3nt: TGTGCCAGCAAGGCGACGACACGATATAATTCACCCCTCCACTTT
CDR3aa: CASKATTRYNSPLHF

v_gene: TRBV5-3
abundance: .
d_gene: TRBD1
j_gene: TRBJ1-4
CDR3nt: TGTGCCAGAAGTCTGGGACAGGGGAACGAAAAACTGTTTTTT
CDR3aa: CARSLGQGNEKLFF

v_gene: TRBV11-2
abundance: .
d_gene: TRBD2
j_gene: TRBJ2-1
CDR3nt: TGTGCCAGCAGCCTACCAGGGCTAGCGGGAGAGAATGAGCAGTTCTTC
CDR3aa: CASSLPGLAGENEQFF

v_gene: TRBV4-1
abundance: .
d_gene: .
j_gene: TRBJ1-1
CDR3nt: TGCGCCAGCAGCCCCGGATTACTTATGACAGGAATGAACACTGAAGCTTTCTTT
CDR3aa: CASSPGLLMTGMNTEAFF

v_gene: TRBV18
abundance: .
d_gene: TRBD1
j_gene: TRBJ1-4
CDR3nt: TGTGCCAGCTCACCTGGGACAGGGTGGGAAAAACTGTTTTTT
CDR3aa: CASSPGTGWEKLFF